This section outlines one T cell receptor (beta chain) sequence together with its context. The target antigen is unknown. Some clones are missing from TCRdb's copy, which holds only in-frame ones; the method was immunoSEQ multiplex PCR. The sample gives some 87,000 clones, about 89% of which show up once; approximately 0.39% is in the top ten. V was trimmed by 8 bases and J by 5 bases, leaving 16 bases between them. The CDR3 loop spans 14 amino acids. Germline V lookup: CDR1 MNHNY, CDR2 SVGAGI (reference sequence). The data derive from a study of OX40 agonist ivuxolimab in advanced cancers. The investigators sampled blood at baseline, at cycle 4 day 1, and at cycle 7 day 1. Study-level points and caveats: On average, CD8+ T cells showed a greater number of expanded clones than CD4+. At 0.1 to 3.0 mg/kg, CD4+ and CD8+ blood T cells expanded clonally by week 6.

The chain combines TRBV6-6 with TRBJ2-1; tentative D call: TRBD2 (5 bases). This TCR came from an adult with an advanced solid tumor such as melanoma, head and neck, liver or kidney cancer. The material sequenced was CD4+ or CD8+ T cells sorted from blood, taken in a trial of the OX40 agonist ivuxolimab. The CDR3 sequence is CASQVTGSHNEQFF. The DNA for the CDR3 is TGTGCCAGCCAAGTAACGGGATCCCACAATGAGCAGTTCTTC.